Listed below are T cell receptor beta chains from one sample, sequenced in a study of shared T cell receptors in the human thymus. Measured with immunoSEQ multiplex PCR; TCRdb has only the in-frame clones, and not every one. The data show around 67,000 clones, about 96% seen once. Material: thymocytes. Every receptor here comes from a human donor. Each CDR3 is given with its conserved first and last residue. Each record gives: J gene, V gene, D gene, CDR3 protein, CDR3 DNA. A D gene is named only where the DNA matches it firmly.

>TRBJ1-5|TRBV11-2|TRBD1
CASSSGTEVSNQPQHF
TGTGCCAGCAGCTCGGGGACAGAAGTTAGCAATCAGCCCCAGCATTTT
>TRBJ2-5|TRBV9|.
CASSATPGLGGETQYF
TGTGCCAGCAGCGCCACCCCCGGACTAGGGGGGGAGACCCAGTACTTC
>TRBJ1-1|TRBV19|.
CASRRARTLPNTEAFF
TGTGCCAGTAGGCGCGCGAGAACTCTCCCGAACACTGAAGCTTTCTTT
>TRBJ2-7|TRBV16|.
CASSQSGQFYEQYF
TGTGCCAGCAGCCAATCTGGGCAGTTCTACGAGCAGTACTTC
>TRBJ1-2|TRBV28|.
CASSLSPQGSTHYGYTF
TGTGCCAGCAGTTTATCTCCGCAGGGTTCCACCCACTATGGCTACACCTTC
>TRBJ1-4|TRBV6-5|.
CASRKGAKLFF
TGTGCCAGCAGGAAAGGGGCAAAACTGTTTTTT
>TRBJ1-2|TRBV4-2|TRBD1
CASSQDHLRTGAGGYTF
TGTGCCAGCAGCCAAGATCATTTGAGGACAGGGGCGGGGGGCTACACCTTC
>TRBJ2-7|TRBV12-5|TRBD1
CASGLRPDRGIIGQYF
TGTGCTAGTGGTTTGCGACCGGACAGGGGTATTATAGGGCAGTACTTC
>TRBJ2-1|TRBV5-1|.
CASSLAFSKSYNEQFF
TGCGCCAGCAGCTTGGCGTTTAGTAAATCCTACAATGAGCAGTTCTTC
>TRBJ2-3|TRBV21-1|.
CASSPLLVRTRLSTDTQYF
TGTGCCAGCAGCCCTCTCCTGGTACGAACTCGTTTGAGCACAGATACGCAGTATTTT
>TRBJ2-1|TRBV6-1|.
CASSEKRGSASGVYNEQFF
TGTGCCAGCAGTGAAAAGAGGGGCTCCGCCTCGGGAGTCTACAATGAGCAGTTCTTC
>TRBJ1-1|TRBV5-4|TRBD1
CASSLDVRGIMNTEAFF
TGTGCCAGCAGCTTGGATGTCAGGGGGATTATGAACACTGAAGCTTTCTTT
>TRBJ2-7|TRBV5-1|.
CASSLEAGLDEQYF
TGCGCCAGCAGCTTGGAGGCAGGGCTCGACGAGCAGTACTTC
>TRBJ1-3|TRBV29-1|.
CSVGESQGSPEDTIYF
TGCAGCGTTGGGGAGAGCCAGGGATCCCCGGAAGACACCATATATTTT
>TRBJ2-5|TRBV2|.
CASTGRTRGSRDRPETQYF
TGTGCCAGCACCGGAAGGACCAGGGGAAGTCGCGACCGTCCGGAGACCCAGTACTTC
>TRBJ1-6|TRBV18|TRBD1
CASSPPSPTGLNSPLHF
TGTGCCAGCTCACCACCTTCTCCGACAGGGTTGAATTCACCCCTCCACTTT
>TRBJ1-6|TRBV7-2|.
CASSLQISRTTLHF
TGTGCCAGCAGCTTACAAATCTCCCGGACAACCCTCCACTTT
>TRBJ1-6|TRBV4-2|.
CASSQANGRDPYSPLHF
TGTGCCAGCAGCCAAGCCAACGGTAGGGATCCATATTCACCCCTCCACTTT
>TRBJ2-7|TRBV6-1|TRBD2
CASSELAGGVGEQYF
TGTGCCAGCAGCGAACTAGCGGGGGGAGTAGGGGAGCAGTACTTC
>TRBJ1-2|TRBV7-9|.
CASSLDRAGVLRGYTF
TGTGCCAGCAGCTTAGATAGGGCAGGGGTACTTCGTGGCTACACCTTC
>TRBJ2-7|TRBV4-1|.
CASSPSGIWGRGEIPYEQYF
TGCGCCAGCAGCCCCTCCGGGATTTGGGGACGTGGCGAGATCCCTTACGAGCAGTACTTC
>TRBJ1-3|TRBV7-2|.
CASSLGISGNTIYF
TGTGCCAGCAGCTTAGGGATCTCTGGAAACACCATATATTTT
>TRBJ2-3|TRBV11-1|TRBD2
CASSPGTSGPWVFLDTQYF
TGTGCCAGCAGCCCCGGGACTAGCGGCCCTTGGGTGTTTCTGGATACGCAGTATTTT
>TRBJ1-3|TRBV5-8|.
CASSLQGATGNTIYF
TGTGCCAGCAGCTTGCAGGGAGCGACTGGAAACACCATATATTTT
>TRBJ2-1|TRBV28|.
CASKLERAPYIGLF
TGTGCCAGCAAATTAGAGAGGGCCCCTTATATAGGCCTCTTC
>TRBJ2-3|TRBV27|TRBD2
CASSSSLTSGGKEQYF
TGTGCCAGCAGTTCATCCCTCACTAGCGGGGGTAAGGAGCAGTATTTT
>TRBJ1-5|TRBV5-4|TRBD1
CASSSGTGKGSNQPQHF
TGTGCCAGCAGCTCCGGGACAGGGAAGGGTAGCAATCAGCCCCAGCATTTT
>TRBJ2-3|TRBV27|.
CASSKGPDTQYF
TGTGCCAGCAGTAAAGGCCCAGATACGCAGTATTTT